Following are 29 T cell receptor beta chains from one sample sequenced in a study of CD4+ T cells in melanoma. TCRdb's copy holds only in-frame clones and misses some; the assay was immunoSEQ multiplex PCR. This table has roughly 4,700 clones, about 61% appearing once. Sequencing was done on a sample of cells from a culture (not recorded whether cultured in vitro). The origin of the receptors is a human donor with melanoma.

The CDR3 loop reads CASSLANGNSPLHF. CDR3 nucleotides: TGCGCCAGCAGCTTGGCCAACGGGAATTCACCCCTCCACTTT. This chain uses TRBV5-1 with TRBJ1-6; D gene ambiguous. The CDR3 is 14 residues long. Germline V gene lookup returns CDR1 SGHRS and CDR2 YFSETQ. Trimming took off 0 bases at V and 7 bases at J, with 8 bases between the two ends.

This clone is categorized as medium-sized. The chain combines TRBV3-1 (or the pseudogene TRBV3-2) with TRBJ2-1; TRBD2 agrees at 14 bases. The CDR3 loop spans 19 amino acids. Germline CDR1 is LGHDT and CDR2 is YNNKEL (reference sequence). V gave up 5 bases and J gave up 0 bases; unmatched junction bases: 9. The CDR3 sequence is CASSSRTSGGPYSYNEQFF. The CDR3 DNA is TGTGCCAGCAGCTCTCGGACTAGCGGGGGGCCATACTCCTACAATGAGCAGTTCTTC.

The chain carries TRBV9 and TRBJ2-2, with 13 bases fitting TRBD2. CDR1 is SGDLS and CDR2 is YYNGEE in the germline V gene. The CDR3 runs to 18 residues. Losses at the gene ends were 4 bases for V and 5 bases for J; bases not matched to a gene: 11. In nucleotides, the CDR3 is TGTGCCAGCAGCCCCCGCGGACTAGCGGGGGCCCCAACCGGGGAGCTGTTTTTT. Translation: CASSPRGLAGAPTGELFF.

This clone showed up just once. This chain joins TRBV12-5 and TRBJ1-1; D call uncertain. The CDR3 consists of 13 residues. Germline values: CDR1 LGHNT, CDR2 FRNRAP. Trimming removed 6 bases at V and 1 base at J, with 9 bases between. The CDR3 nucleotides read TGTGCTAGTGGCCAACTCCCGAACACTGAAGCTTTCTTT. This encodes CASGQLPNTEAFF.

The genes are TRBV9 and TRBJ2-3, with TRBD2 matching over 12 bases. From germline, CDR1 is SGDLS and CDR2 YYNGEE. The CDR3 has 15 residues. J was trimmed by 2 bases and V by 3 bases; bases with no gene match: 1. The CDR3 DNA sequence: TGTGCCAGCAGCGGGACTAGCGGGGCCACAGATACGCAGTATTTT. It codes for CASSGTSGATDTQYF.

Judged by abundance, this clone is medium-sized. This sequence joins TRBV7-6 and TRBJ2-1, with TRBD2 identical over 7 bases. CDR1 is SGHVS and CDR2 is FNYEAQ in the germline V gene. The CDR3 is 15 amino acids. The V segment lost 2 bases and the J segment 9 bases; nucleotides outside the gene matches: 10. CDR3 coding DNA: TGTGCCAGCAGCTTATTGGGCGGGGGAGCCGTTGAGCAGTTCTTC. Translation gives CASSLLGGGAVEQFF.

This clone is categorized as medium-sized (0.01 to 0.1%). The chain has TRBV28 and TRBJ1-5; weak D call: TRBD1 (6 bases). CDR1 is MDHEN, CDR2 SYDVKM, per germline. Trimming pared 2 bases from V and 1 base from J, leaving 9 bases between. CDR3 length: 15 residues. DNA for the CDR3: TGTGCCAGCAGTTTAACGGGGGCGAGCAATCAGCCCCAGCATTTT. This codes for CASSLTGASNQPQHF.

The chain carries TRBV5-1 and TRBJ2-5; 14 nucleotides align to TRBD2. V lost 4 bases, J lost 2 bases, and 4 bases stayed unmatched. CDR1 is SGHRS, CDR2 YFSETQ, per germline. This CDR3 has 16 amino acids. The CDR3 sequence: CASSAGTSGRQETQYF. DNA of the CDR3: TGCGCCAGCAGCGCGGGGACTAGCGGGAGACAAGAGACCCAGTACTTC. Filled out from reference TRBV5-1 and TRBJ2-5, the complete variable domain reads KAGVTQTPRYLIKTRGQQVTLSCSPISGHRSVSWYQQTPGQGLQFLFEYFSETQRNKGNFPGRFSGRQFSNSRSEMNVSTLELGDSALYLCASSAGTSGRQETQYFGPGTRLLVL.

This chain connects TRBV2 to TRBJ2-7; TRBD2 might be the D (6 bases). Per the germline V gene, CDR1 is SNHLY and CDR2 is FYNNEI. This CDR3 region has 14 residues. V shed 6 bases and J shed 6 bases, with 18 bases lying between them. CDR3 region: CASRGGLVVGEQYF. As DNA, the CDR3 is TGTGCCAGCAGGGGAGGTTTGGTGGTCGGCGAGCAGTACTTC.

The chain is built from TRBV27 and TRBJ1-2; D uncertain. Germline lookup yields CDR1 MNHEY and CDR2 SMNVEV (reference sequence). The CDR3 spans 12 residues. Trimming took off 6 bases at V and 8 bases at J, with 13 bases between the two ends. The CDR3 sequence: CASRSWRAGYTF. CDR3 nucleotides: TGTGCCAGCAGATCATGGCGAGCAGGCTACACCTTC.

The V and J genes are TRBV7-2 and TRBJ2-1; TRBD1 matches 9 bases. Germline V gives CDR1 SGHTA, CDR2 FQGNSA. This CDR3 is 15 amino acids long. Trimming removed 4 bases from V and 11 bases from J; junction bases left unmatched: 12. DNA for the CDR3: TGTGCCAGCAGCTACCCTACCACTACAGGGGGCAAGCAGTTCTTC. This translates into CASSYPTTTGGKQFF.

The chain carries TRBV5-1 and TRBJ2-7, with D possibly being TRBD1 (6 bases). Germline loops: CDR1 SGHRS, CDR2 YFSETQ. The CDR3 runs to 14 residues. V was trimmed by 4 bases and J by 0 bases, leaving 11 bases between them. The CDR3, as DNA: TGCGCCAGCAGCGAGGGGACACTCTCCTACGAGCAGTACTTC. The encoded protein is CASSEGTLSYEQYF.

The chain couples TRBV27 to TRBJ1-3; 9 bases line up with TRBD1. The CDR3 covers 15 residues. V trimming: 5 bases; J trimming: 2 bases; junction bases outside the gene matches: 4. The germline gives CDR1 MNHEY, CDR2 SMNVEV (reference sequence). The CDR3 nucleotides are TGTGCCAGCAGTACGCACAGGGGGCCTGGAAACACCATATATTTT. Amino acids: CASSTHRGPGNTIYF.

The chain employs TRBV7-9 and TRBJ2-1; D is unclear. The CDR3 is 12 residues long. Germline-derived CDR1 and CDR2 are SEHNR and FQNEAQ (reference sequence). V was trimmed by 8 bases and J by 6 bases, leaving 11 bases between them. This CDR3 is CASGLGPNEQFF. The DNA for the CDR3 is TGTGCCAGCGGTCTGGGCCCCAATGAGCAGTTCTTC.

This clone occurred a few times. The V call is TRBV4-1, the J call TRBJ1-5; 7 bases line up with TRBD1. This CDR3 has 15 amino acids. Germline CDR1 reads MGHRA; CDR2 reads YSYEKL. Trimming at V came to 0 bases and at J to 6 bases, leaving 5 bases not matched to a gene. The CDR3 nucleotides are TGCGCCAGCAGCCAAGAGTCAGGGGGTGGTCAGCCCCAGCATTTT. Protein product: CASSQESGGGQPQHF.

The chain combines TRBV30 with TRBJ2-7; 7 bases agree with TRBD1. V was clipped by 3 bases and J by 1 base; unmatched bases: 9. CDR1 GTSNPN and CDR2 SVGIG come from the germline V gene (reference sequence). The CDR3 loop spans 15 amino acids. The CDR3 DNA follows: TGTGCCTGGAGGGTGCCGGGACAGCAGTCCTACGAGCAGTACTTC. This encodes CAWRVPGQQSYEQYF. The full variable domain, completed using reference TRBV30 and TRBJ2-7, is SQTIHQWPATLVQPVGSPLSLECTVEGTSNPNLYWYRQAAGRGLQLLFYSVGIGQISSEVPQNLSASRPQDRQFILSSKKLLLSDSGFYLCAWRVPGQQSYEQYFGPGTRLTVT.

This sequence joins TRBV24-1 and TRBJ2-2, with D possibly called TRBD1 or TRBD2 (5 bases each). V was pared by 3 bases and J by 7 bases, with 5 bases between. Germline V gene sequence: CDR1 KGHDR, CDR2 SFDVKD. This CDR3 has 12 residues. In DNA, the CDR3 is TGTGCCACCAGTGATGGGGGCGGGGAGCTGTTTTTT. This gives the protein CATSDGGGELFF.

The chain recombines TRBV30 with TRBJ1-1, with D uncertain. The CDR3 sequence is 11 residues long. The ends were cut back, 5 bases at V and 1 base at J, with 5 bases in the middle. Per the germline V gene, CDR1 is GTSNPN and CDR2 is SVGIG (reference sequence). The CDR3: CAWAWNTEAFF. In DNA, the CDR3 is TGTGCCTGGGCCTGGAACACTGAAGCTTTCTTT.

This chain links TRBV28 with TRBJ2-5; D is perhaps TRBD1 (6 bases). V was clipped by 6 bases and J by 1 base, with 15 bases between them. The CDR3 loop spans 15 amino acids. The germline V gene encodes CDR1 MDHEN and CDR2 SYDVKM. CDR3 DNA sequence: TGTGCCAGCAGGCCACTGGACAGCATCCAAGAGACCCAGTACTTC. It specifies CASRPLDSIQETQYF. Supplemented by reference TRBV28 and TRBJ2-5, the full variable domain reads DVKVTQSSRYLVKRTGEKVFLECVQDMDHENMFWYRQDPGLGLRLIYFSYDVKMKEKGDIPEGYSVSREKKERFSLILESASTNQTSMYLCASRPLDSIQETQYFGPGTRLLVL.

The CDR3 protein is CASSTPQRYTEAFF. The CDR3 region has the DNA TGTGCCAGTAGTACGCCACAGCGGTACACTGAAGCTTTCTTT. The V and J genes are TRBV19 and TRBJ1-1; D gene uncertain. The CDR3 runs 14 residues. With 4 bases removed from V and 3 bases from J, the gap between germline ends came to 12 bases. Per the germline V gene, CDR1 is LNHDA and CDR2 is SQIVND (reference sequence).

This clone was counted once. V usage is TRBV20-1 and J usage is TRBJ2-7, with no clear D. There are 13 residues in the CDR3. V was pared by 3 bases and J by 3 bases, with 12 bases between. Germline V lookup: CDR1 DFQATT, CDR2 SNEGSKA (reference sequence). DNA of the CDR3: TGCAGTGCTAGTTGGGATTACAGCTACGAGCAGTACTTC. Its protein is CSASWDYSYEQYF.

This chain joins TRBV25-1 and TRBJ2-3, with 12 nucleotides matching TRBD1. This CDR3 spans 17 amino acids. The V gene's germline CDR1 is MGHDK and CDR2 SYGVNS. Trimming at V came to 3 bases and at J to 5 bases, leaving 9 bases not matched to a gene. CDR3 sequence reads: CASSDTRGQGAQDTQYF. In DNA, the CDR3 is TGTGCCAGCAGTGATACCCGGGGACAGGGGGCGCAAGATACGCAGTATTTT.

By frequency in the sample, this clone is medium-sized. The rearrangement joins TRBV14 to TRBJ1-6, with D hard to call. The germline gives CDR1 SGHDN, CDR2 FVKESK. Trimming removed 5 bases from V and 9 bases from J, with 14 bases in between. This CDR3 is 14 amino acids long. The CDR3 loop reads CASSGPARASPLHF. The CDR3 DNA reads as TGTGCCAGCAGCGGTCCTGCGAGGGCTTCACCCCTCCACTTT.

This clone was detected only a few times. V is TRBV6-5 and J is TRBJ2-1, with 11 bases fitting TRBD1. The CDR3 is 15 amino acids. Germline V gives CDR1 MNHEY, CDR2 SVGAGI. V was clipped by 4 bases and J by 4 bases; unmatched bases: 3. The CDR3 is CASSSGTGGYNEQFF. CDR3 nucleotide sequence: TGTGCCAGCAGTTCCGGGACAGGGGGTTACAATGAGCAGTTCTTC.

This clone is medium-sized in the sample. Other DNA sequences in the sample encode the same CDR3. The chain combines TRBV19 with TRBJ1-5; D remains unclear. CDR3 size: 17 residues. V was trimmed by 3 bases and J by 0 bases, leaving 15 bases between them. Germline CDR1 LNHDA, CDR2 SQIVND (reference sequence). This chain's CDR3 is CASSILEGGYSNQPQHF. The CDR3 DNA sequence: TGTGCCAGTAGTATTCTTGAGGGCGGCTATAGCAATCAGCCCCAGCATTTT. The whole variable domain, remainder taken from reference TRBV19 and TRBJ1-5, is DGGITQSPKYLFRKEGQNVTLSCEQNLNHDAMYWYRQDPGQGLRLIYYSQIVNDFQKGDIAEGYSVSREKKESFPLTVTSAQKNPTAFYLCASSILEGGYSNQPQHFGDGTRLSIL.

The J gene is TRBJ1-1, the V gene TRBV7-6, with 7 nucleotides matching TRBD1. Germline V gene lookup returns CDR1 SGHVS and CDR2 FNYEAQ. V lost 5 bases and J lost 0; bases outside the gene matches: 9. This CDR3 spans 16 amino acids. CDR3 in DNA: TGTGCCAGCAGCCCCCAAACAGGGGACATGAACACTGAAGCTTTCTTT. Encoded protein: CASSPQTGDMNTEAFF. The full variable domain, completed using reference TRBV7-6 and TRBJ1-1, is GAGVSQSPRYKVTKRGQDVALRCDPISGHVSLYWYRQALGQGPEFLTYFNYEAQQDKSGLPNDRFSAERPEGSISTLTIQRTEQRDSAMYRCASSPQTGDMNTEAFFGQGTRLTVV.

On this clone itself: Other DNA sequences of this sample code for an identical CDR3. CDR3 loop: CASSLGGGEQYF. The DNA of the CDR3 is TGTGCCAGCAGCTTAGGCGGAGGCGAGCAGTACTTC. The V and J genes are TRBV11-2 and TRBJ2-7; a possible D gene is TRBD2 (5 bases). Germline V gene sequence: CDR1 SGHAT, CDR2 FQNNGV. This CDR3 has 12 amino acids. The ends were cut back, 1 base at V and 6 bases at J, with 7 bases in the middle.

By proportion, this clone is medium-sized (0.01 to 0.1%). The chain joins TRBV2 to TRBJ1-4, with D tentatively TRBD1 (6 bases). The CDR3 loop spans 15 amino acids. V was pared by 6 bases and J by 3 bases, with 14 bases between. From germline, CDR1 is SNHLY and CDR2 FYNNEI. The CDR3 DNA reads as TGTGCCAGCAGGAGATCGACAGGCTCTAATGAAAAACTGTTTTTT. Its translation is CASRRSTGSNEKLFF.

The rearrangement links TRBV28 to TRBJ1-2; 7 positions match TRBD1. Losses at the gene ends were 5 bases for V and 6 bases for J; bases not matched to a gene: 15. The CDR3 consists of 16 residues. Germline assignment: CDR1 MDHEN and CDR2 SYDVKM. The CDR3 sequence: CASSVLGEGTEDGYTF. For the CDR3, the DNA is TGTGCCAGCAGTGTTCTTGGAGAAGGGACAGAAGATGGCTACACCTTC.